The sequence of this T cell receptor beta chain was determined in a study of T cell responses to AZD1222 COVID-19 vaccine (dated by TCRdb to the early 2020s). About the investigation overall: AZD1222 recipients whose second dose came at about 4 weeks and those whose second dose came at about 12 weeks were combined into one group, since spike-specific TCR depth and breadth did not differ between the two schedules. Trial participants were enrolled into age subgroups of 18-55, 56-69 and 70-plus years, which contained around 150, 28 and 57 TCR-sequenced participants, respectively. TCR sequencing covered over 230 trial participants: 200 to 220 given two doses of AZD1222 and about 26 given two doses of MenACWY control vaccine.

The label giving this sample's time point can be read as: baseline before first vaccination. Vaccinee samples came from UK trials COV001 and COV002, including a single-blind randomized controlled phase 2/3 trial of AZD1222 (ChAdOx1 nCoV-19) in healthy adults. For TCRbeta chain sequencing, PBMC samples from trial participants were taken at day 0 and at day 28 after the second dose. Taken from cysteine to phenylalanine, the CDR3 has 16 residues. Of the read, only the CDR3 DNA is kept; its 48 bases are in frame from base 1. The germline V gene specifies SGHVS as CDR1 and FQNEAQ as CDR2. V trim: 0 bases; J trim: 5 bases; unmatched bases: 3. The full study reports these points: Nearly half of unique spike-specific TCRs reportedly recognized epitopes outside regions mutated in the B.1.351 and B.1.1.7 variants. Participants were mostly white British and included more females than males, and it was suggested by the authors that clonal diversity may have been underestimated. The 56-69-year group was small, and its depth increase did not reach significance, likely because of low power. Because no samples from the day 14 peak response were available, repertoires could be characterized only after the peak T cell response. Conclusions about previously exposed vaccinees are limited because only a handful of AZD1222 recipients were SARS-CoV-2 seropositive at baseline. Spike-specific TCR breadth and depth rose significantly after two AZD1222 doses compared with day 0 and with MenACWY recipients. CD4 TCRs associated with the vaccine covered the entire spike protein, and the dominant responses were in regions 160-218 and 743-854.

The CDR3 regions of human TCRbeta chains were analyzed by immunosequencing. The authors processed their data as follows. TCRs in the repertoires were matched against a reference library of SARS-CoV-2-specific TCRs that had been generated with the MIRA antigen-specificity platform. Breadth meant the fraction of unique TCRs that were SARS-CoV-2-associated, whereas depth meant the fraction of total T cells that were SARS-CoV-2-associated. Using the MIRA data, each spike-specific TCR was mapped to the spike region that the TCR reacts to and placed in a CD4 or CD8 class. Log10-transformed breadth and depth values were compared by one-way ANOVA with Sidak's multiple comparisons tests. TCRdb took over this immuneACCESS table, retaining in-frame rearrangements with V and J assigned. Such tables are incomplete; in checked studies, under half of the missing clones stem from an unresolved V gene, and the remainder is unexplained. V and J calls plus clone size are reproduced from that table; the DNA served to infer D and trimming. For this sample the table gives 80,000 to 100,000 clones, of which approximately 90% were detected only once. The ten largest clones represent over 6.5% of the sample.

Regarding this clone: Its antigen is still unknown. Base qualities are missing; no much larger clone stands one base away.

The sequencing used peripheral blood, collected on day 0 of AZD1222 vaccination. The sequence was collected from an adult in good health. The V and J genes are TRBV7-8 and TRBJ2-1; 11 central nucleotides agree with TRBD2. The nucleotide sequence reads TGTGCCAGCAGCTTAGCAAGACTAGCGGGACACAATGAGCAGTTCTTC. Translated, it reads CASSLARLAGHNEQFF.